This T cell receptor (beta chain) is from a study of blood T cells in healthy people across ages. A second PCR of roughly 7 to 11 cycles used a sample-barcoded 5' primer and a J-beta primer mix. Each cDNA molecule was tagged by a template-switch adaptor that had 12 random nucleotides. Sequencing yielded, for each sample, at least 2.5 million paired-end reads carrying CDR3. TCRdb re-analysed the 5' RACE reads in MiXCR, keeping a single row per CDR3 protein. Of 650,000 to 1,000,000 distinct CDR3 sequences listed, about 37% are singletons. The germline gives CDR1 SQVTM, CDR2 ANQGSEA. The CDR3 runs to 11 residues. V was shortened by 6 bases and J by 15 bases, with 18 bases between the two germline ends. Study-wide points: Any changes in expanded clonotypes were possibly confounded, as donor CMV status remained unknown. It was held that the diversity estimates obtained from one million T cells were underestimates.

In regard to this clonotype: Its matching antigen is unknown.

Sequenced: blood. The chain combines TRBV29-1 with TRBJ2-1, with TRBD1 as a possible D gene (5 bases). The receptor was isolated from a man between 18 and 29 years old in good health. The CDR3 protein is CSVEQVSFLFF. CDR3 coding DNA: TGCAGCGTGGAACAGGTTTCTTTTCTGTTCTTC.